The sequence of this TCR beta chain was determined in a study of Ad26.COV2.S vaccination and SARS-CoV-2 variants. The assay was immunoSEQ multiplex PCR, and TCRdb's table has in-frame clones only and misses some. In the table there are fewer than 500,000 clones, about 90% of which are singletons. The CDR3 loop spans 11 amino acids. The germline V gene has CDR1 SNHLY and CDR2 FYNNEI. V was cut by 6 bases and J by 5 bases, with 8 bases left in between. Treatment meaning: around 19 received Ad26.COV2.S at low or high dose, single or two shots; about 5 received placebo; per-sample allocation not given. Sampling was performed 63 days after the first vaccine or placebo injection.

This clonotype was sampled from a person aged 18-60 years who received the Ad26.COV2.S COVID-19 vaccine or a placebo. Material: peripheral blood, obtained in a trial of Ad26.COV2.S vaccine versus placebo. The chain employs TRBV2 and TRBJ2-7; TRBD2 is a possible D gene (5 bases). The CDR3 region is CASRNGNEQYF. In DNA form, the CDR3 reads TGTGCCAGCAGGAACGGGAACGAGCAGTACTTC.